This entry concerns a single T cell receptor (beta chain). Produced via immunoSEQ multiplex PCR; TCRdb's table is partial and in-frame only. The sample carries about 180,000 clones, about four fifths recorded once. The data derive from a study of blood T cell repertoires in COVID-19. The length of the CDR3 is 15 residues. The J segment lost 9 bases and the V segment lost 5 bases, leaving 9 bases of the junction unmatched. Germline loops: CDR1 SNHLY, CDR2 FYNNEI. The sequence was collected from a man aged 70-80 years with active or convalescent COVID-19. Sequencing was carried out using peripheral blood. The chain couples TRBV2 to TRBJ1-6, with TRBD1 identical over 8 bases. CDR3 amino acids: CASSRGQENGSPLHF. The CDR3 DNA sequence: TGTGCCAGCAGTAGGGGACAGGAAAACGGTTCACCCCTCCACTTT.